In this sample, the clone carrying this T cell receptor beta chain turned up many times. These data originate in a study of blood T cell repertoires in COVID-19. The wider study: Spain, Italy and the United States supplied samples that represented acute and convalescent COVID-19. T cells, B-cell-depleted T cells, or PBMCs supplied cDNA or gDNA.

The authors' processing: Amplification of reference gene primers was used by the study to estimate nucleated cell counts. Measured with immunoSEQ multiplex PCR; TCRdb has only the in-frame clones, and not every one. V and J calls and clone size are as listed in that table; D and trimming were resolved from the DNA. The sample holds approximately 90,000 clones, 60% to 80% seen once. The germline V gene encodes CDR1 LGHDT and CDR2 YNNKEL (reference sequence). CDR3 length: 15 residues. V shed 4 bases and J 3 bases; nucleotides not matched to a gene: 8. Sequenced sample: peripheral blood. The chain has TRBV3-1 (or the pseudogene TRBV3-2) and TRBJ1-1, with TRBD1 matching over 7 bases. The TCR comes from a woman older than 75 with acute or convalescent COVID-19. The CDR3 spells CASSPVQGRDTEAFF. The CDR3 nucleotides are TGTGCCAGCAGCCCAGTACAGGGGCGGGACACTGAAGCTTTCTTT.